This TCR beta chain was retrieved from a study of blood T cell repertoires in COVID-19. This clone was detected only a few times. TCRdb's table, derived via immunoSEQ multiplex PCR, lists solely in-frame clones and lacks some. The table has over 60,000 clones, roughly 81% seen once. The CDR3 has 16 amino acids. The ends lost 6 bases at V and 7 bases at J; junction bases unmatched: 11. Germline CDR1 and CDR2: MDHEN and SYDVKM. Input material: peripheral blood. This receptor was identified in a human donor in a cohort sampled during active COVID-19. V and J are TRBV28 and TRBJ2-7, with 14 positions matching TRBD2. CDR3 bases: TGTGCCAGCAGCCGGGGACTAGCGGGAGAGTTGGGAGAGCAGTACTTC. Translated: CASSRGLAGELGEQYF. The entire variable domain, with the rest obtained from reference TRBV28 and TRBJ2-7, is as follows: DVKVTQSSRYLVKRTGEKVFLECVQDMDHENMFWYRQDPGLGLRLIYFSYDVKMKEKGDIPEGYSVSREKKERFSLILESASTNQTSMYLCASSRGLAGELGEQYFGPGTRLTVT.